At least ten counts were recorded for the clone carrying this T cell receptor (beta chain). Its matching antigen is unknown. This entry is derived from a study of early T cells in non-severe SARS-CoV-2 infection. Turning to the study itself: Sequencing targeted bulk RNA from unsorted whole blood, leaving chains unpaired. Study-wide results and caveats: Private and CD4 specificities were missed by VDJdb matching, which favored anti-spike CD8 responses.

This CDR3 is built from 12 residues. Germline V gene lookup returns CDR1 LGHNT and CDR2 FRNRAP. The TCR library protocol was used to attach unique molecular identifiers. These identifiers were attached to individual cDNA molecules. TCRdb analysed the 5' RACE reads with MiXCR anew, one entry per CDR3 protein. The repertoire includes some 60,000 distinct CDR3 sequences, roughly 12% of them detected once, and 1.2% to 1.5% sits in the top ten. The material was whole blood, obtained at baseline. The J gene is TRBJ1-2, the V gene TRBV12-5, with a weak D call TRBD1 (5 bases). This clonotype was obtained from an adult who was a healthcare worker with PCR-confirmed SARS-CoV-2 infection or an uninfected control (not recorded which). As DNA, the CDR3 is TGTGCAGCAGGGCGGGGTAACTATGGCTACACCTTC. Its translation is CAAGRGNYGYTF.